The present T cell receptor beta chain was sequenced within a study of T cell changes during pregnancy in multiple sclerosis. V lost 1 base to trimming and J lost 5 bases, with 4 bases between them. Germline V gene data show CDR1 as SGHNT and CDR2 as YYREEE (reference sequence). This CDR3 spans 12 amino acids. The table came from immunoSEQ multiplex PCR; TCRdb's copy has only in-frame clones and leaves some out. The top ten hold 2.8% of the sample, which has about 73,000 clones, 80% to 95% seen once. Sequenced here: peripheral blood, sampled in the third trimester of pregnancy. This TCR was recovered from a female donor in good health, enrolled as a control in a pregnancy study. The V call is TRBV5-4, the J call TRBJ2-1; no firm D call. The CDR3 bases are TGTGCCAGCAGCTTGCCGGACAATGAGCAGTTCTTC. Residues: CASSLPDNEQFF.